The rows below give T cell receptor beta chains drawn from one sample of a study of shared clonotypes between healthy human individuals. Clones were read by immunoSEQ multiplex PCR, and TCRdb kept only the in-frame ones, dropping some. The table lists about 2 million clones, approximately 94% of them singletons. The sample was naive CD8+ T cells sorted from blood. These receptors were taken from a man between 18 and 35 years old in good health. The CDR3 runs from the conserved cysteine through the conserved F or W. The order of the fields is CDR3 DNA, CDR3 protein, D gene, clone size, J gene, V gene. D genes are given only for firm matches. The listing skips clone size in some rows; elsewhere it reads once, few, many or a size class.

TGCAGCGCCGGGGAAGTGGGAGATACGCAGTATTTT | CSAGEVGDTQYF | - | - | TRBJ2-3 | TRBV29-1
TGTGCCAGCAGCTTAGGGGTAAACACTGAAGCTTTCTTT | CASSLGVNTEAFF | - | few | TRBJ1-1 | TRBV11-2
TGTGCCAGCAGTTTAACAGGGGGGAGGACTGAAGCTTTCTTT | CASSLTGGRTEAFF | TRBD1 | once | TRBJ1-1 | TRBV28
TGTGCCAGCAGCGACGGGACAGGACCCTACGAGCAGTACTTC | CASSDGTGPYEQYF | TRBD1 | - | TRBJ2-7 | TRBV7-6
TGTGCCATCAGTGAGTCGATGGACACCACAGATACGCAGTATTTT | CAISESMDTTDTQYF | - | - | TRBJ2-3 | TRBV10-3
TGTGCCAGCAGCGTAGGCTCCCCAGATACGCAGTATTTT | CASSVGSPDTQYF | - | - | TRBJ2-3 | TRBV9
TGTGCCAGTAGTGCGTCGGGTTCTCCCTTCACAGATACGCAGTATTTT | CASSASGSPFTDTQYF | - | once | TRBJ2-3 | TRBV19
TGTGCCTGGATTGACGGGGGGGCATTAAATGAGCAGTTCTTC | CAWIDGGALNEQFF | TRBD2 | - | TRBJ2-1 | TRBV30
TGCGCCAGCAGCCCCACTTCAGGGGGTGACGCTATCCAGCAGTACTTC | CASSPTSGGDAIQQYF | TRBD1 | - | TRBJ2-7 | TRBV7-6
TGTGCCAGCAGTGTTGCGGCGGTCACTGAAGCTTTCTTT | CASSVAAVTEAFF | - | - | TRBJ1-1 | TRBV2
TGTGCCAGCAGTCCCGAACTAGGGGGCACCGGGGAGCTGTTTTTT | CASSPELGGTGELFF | - | - | TRBJ2-2 | TRBV28
TGTGCCAGCAGCTTGGATGGACAGCCTGAAGCTTTCTTT | CASSLDGQPEAFF | - | - | TRBJ1-1 | TRBV5-4
TGTGCCAGCAGTGAGCTAGCGGGGGGCACAGATACGCAGTATTTT | CASSELAGGTDTQYF | TRBD2 | - | TRBJ2-3 | TRBV2
TGTGCCAGCAGCGTAAGTCGGTTACCCTACGAGCAGTACTTC | CASSVSRLPYEQYF | - | - | TRBJ2-7 | TRBV9
TGTGCCAGCAGTTACGAACAGGGGCGCACAGATACGCAGTATTTT | CASSYEQGRTDTQYF | TRBD1 | - | TRBJ2-3 | TRBV6-5
TGTGCCAGCAGTTGGTCTAGCGGGAAAATGAGTAATGAGCAGTTCTTC | CASSWSSGKMSNEQFF | TRBD2 | - | TRBJ2-1 | TRBV2
TGCAGCGTTGAAGGTCAGGGGAACTATGAGCAGTTCTTC | CSVEGQGNYEQFF | - | - | TRBJ2-1 | TRBV29-1
TGTGCCAGCAGCTTCGACAGGAAGAACACTGAAGCTTTCTTT | CASSFDRKNTEAFF | - | - | TRBJ1-1 | TRBV5-6
TGTGCCAGCAGTTTCGCACTTAATAGCAATCAGCCCCAGCATTTT | CASSFALNSNQPQHF | - | - | TRBJ1-5 | TRBV27
TGCGCCAGCAGCGTTCGGGGGACTTTCAATGAGCAGTTCTTC | CASSVRGTFNEQFF | - | - | TRBJ2-1 | TRBV4-1
TGTGCCAGCAGCTTAGGAGGGAATGAAGCTTTCTTT | CASSLGGNEAFF | - | - | TRBJ1-1 | TRBV7-6
TGTGCCAGTAAGACAACAATAACAGGGGATCTCGGACATCTCTCCTACGAGCAGTACTTC | CASKTTITGDLGHLSYEQYF | TRBD1 | - | TRBJ2-7 | TRBV6-4
TGTGCCACCGAGGGCACAGGCCTGGGGGAGACCCAGTACTTC | CATEGTGLGETQYF | - | - | TRBJ2-5 | TRBV15
TGTGCCAGCAGCACGGACAGCCAGGGCCACTATGGCTACACCTTC | CASSTDSQGHYGYTF | - | - | TRBJ1-2 | TRBV5-4
TGCAGCGTTGACGCCATGAACACTGAAGCTTTCTTT | CSVDAMNTEAFF | - | - | TRBJ1-1 | TRBV29-1
TGCGCCAGCAGTGAATGGACACCTACGACCACAGATACGCAGTATTTT | CASSEWTPTTTDTQYF | - | - | TRBJ2-3 | TRBV10-2
TGCGCCAGCAGTGAGTCCGCGGGAGACACAGATACGCAGTATTTT | CASSESAGDTDTQYF | TRBD2 | - | TRBJ2-3 | TRBV10-1
TGTGCCAGCAGCCAAGGGGGGACAGCTTTCTTT | CASSQGGTAFF | - | few | TRBJ1-1 | TRBV14
TGCGCCAGCAGCCAAGCTTTTGTTTCCTATAATTCACCCCTCCACTTT | CASSQAFVSYNSPLHF | - | - | TRBJ1-6 | TRBV4-3
TGTGCCAGCAGACGGCTAGCGGGGGGGCAAGAGACCCAGTACTTC | CASRRLAGGQETQYF | TRBD2 | - | TRBJ2-5 | TRBV28
TGTGCCAGCAGCCCCCGGGACGACCATCTTACCTTC | CASSPRDDHLTF | - | - | TRBJ2-7 | TRBV5-5
TGTGCCAGCAGCTCTAGTTGGGAAGCTTTCTTT | CASSSSWEAFF | - | - | TRBJ1-1 | TRBV25-1
TGTGCCAGCAGTGACTCACTCGAGCAGTACTTC | CASSDSLEQYF | - | - | TRBJ2-7 | TRBV25-1
TGTGCCAGCACCTCTCGGGGGGGTCTCGAGACCCAGTACTTC | CASTSRGGLETQYF | TRBD2 | - | TRBJ2-5 | TRBV28
TGCGCCAGCAGTCTAGCGGGAGGAGAGACCCAGTACTTC | CASSLAGGETQYF | TRBD2 | few | TRBJ2-5 | TRBV5-1
TGCGCCAGCAGCCAAGAGAGACATCCGAACACTGAAGCTTTCTTT | CASSQERHPNTEAFF | - | - | TRBJ1-1 | TRBV4-3
TGTGCCAGTGCGAACCGTTTGGAAGCTTTCTTT | CASANRLEAFF | - | few | TRBJ1-1 | TRBV19
TGCGCCAGCAGCCAAGGAGGACAGACCTCCTACGAGCAGTACTTC | CASSQGGQTSYEQYF | - | - | TRBJ2-7 | TRBV4-1
TGTGCCACCAGACCCTTATATGAGACGAATTCACCCCTCCACTTT | CATRPLYETNSPLHF | - | - | TRBJ1-6 | TRBV27
TGCAGCGTGGGAAACGTCCTGAACACTGAAGCTTTCTTT | CSVGNVLNTEAFF | - | once | TRBJ1-1 | TRBV29-1
TGTGCCAGCATTCCCAGCTACGAGCAGTACTTC | CASIPSYEQYF | - | - | TRBJ2-7 | TRBV6-8
TGTGCCAGCAGTTTCTCGGACAGGTATGTGCCCTACGAGCAGTACTTC | CASSFSDRYVPYEQYF | TRBD1 | - | TRBJ2-7 | TRBV6-5
TGCGCCAGCAGCCAATCCCCCTGGACTAGCTTCGGCGAGCAGTACTTC | CASSQSPWTSFGEQYF | TRBD2 | - | TRBJ2-7 | TRBV4-1
TGTGCCAGCAGCCCCGGACGAGGGGCGCTGGATCAGCCCCAGCATTTT | CASSPGRGALDQPQHF | - | - | TRBJ1-5 | TRBV7-9
TGCGCCAGCAGCCAAGTATCAGGGGGCGACTATGGCTACACCTTC | CASSQVSGGDYGYTF | TRBD1 | - | TRBJ1-2 | TRBV4-1
TGTGCCAGCAGCTTAGCCTTGTTCTACGAGCAGTACTTC | CASSLALFYEQYF | - | - | TRBJ2-7 | TRBV11-2
TGTGCCATCAGTGAAGGGCAGGGGGTAACCGTAGAGACCCAGTACTTC | CAISEGQGVTVETQYF | TRBD1 | - | TRBJ2-5 | TRBV10-3
TGTGCCAGAGTGCCCAGGGACGAGACCCAGTACTTC | CARVPRDETQYF | - | - | TRBJ2-5 | TRBV5-3
TGTGCCAGCAGCTTAGCGGGGCCAGGGAGCTCTGGGGCCAACGTCCTGACTTTC | CASSLAGPGSSGANVLTF | - | - | TRBJ2-6 | TRBV7-2